One T cell receptor (beta chain) is described in this entry. CDR1 and CDR2 (germline): SQVTM, ANQGSEA. The CDR3 loop spans 13 amino acids. Deletions cut 4 bases from V and 1 base from J, with 9 bases between. This record comes from a study of shared clonotypes between healthy human individuals. All donors were Caucasian adults living in Nashville, Tennessee. Sequenced by immunoSEQ multiplex PCR; TCRdb stores in-frame clones only, minus some. This table has about 490,000 clones, 70% to 80% appearing once. The TCR originated in a woman in her forties in good health. Some clones in this sample may be carry-over from other donors' samples. The rearrangement joins TRBV29-1 to TRBJ2-3; D remains ambiguous. The specimen was PBMCs. The CDR3 coding sequence is TGCAGCGTTGCTGGACCCGGCACAGATACGCAGTATTTT. Its translation is CSVAGPGTDTQYF.